The 26 T cell receptor beta chains listed next were all sequenced from one sample in a study of T cell responses to AZD1222 COVID-19 vaccine. Produced via immunoSEQ multiplex PCR; TCRdb's table is partial and in-frame only. The table records more than 95,000 clones, over 75% of them present only once. The sequencing here drew on peripheral blood, taken on day 0 of AZD1222 vaccination. Receptors originate from an adult in good health.

The genes are TRBV5-1 and TRBJ2-7; D is unclear. This CDR3 is 14 amino acids long. V lost 5 bases and J 3 bases, leaving 15 bases between the germline ends. CDR1 and CDR2 from the germline V gene are SGHRS and YFSETQ. CDR3 in amino acids: CASRLGPPLYEQYF. CDR3 nucleotide sequence: TGCGCCAGCAGATTAGGGCCACCGCTCTACGAGCAGTACTTC. Full variable domain (outside the CDR3, taken from reference TRBV5-1 and TRBJ2-7): KAGVTQTPRYLIKTRGQQVTLSCSPISGHRSVSWYQQTPGQGLQFLFEYFSETQRNKGNFPGRFSGRQFSNSRSEMNVSTLELGDSALYLCASRLGPPLYEQYFGPGTRLTVT.

This chain links TRBV5-6 with TRBJ1-3; weak D call: TRBD1 (5 bases). The germline V and J ends were trimmed by 4 bases and 2 bases, with 13 bases remaining between them. This CDR3 comprises 15 residues. Germline CDR1 reads SGHDT; CDR2 reads YYEEEE. Here the CDR3 reads CASSALGGTGNTIYF. CDR3 DNA: TGTGCCAGCAGCGCGCTCGGGGGGACTGGAAACACCATATATTTT. The full variable domain, completed using reference TRBV5-6 and TRBJ1-3, is DAGVTQSPTHLIKTRGQQVTLRCSPKSGHDTVSWYQQALGQGPQFIFQYYEEEERQRGNFPDRFSGHQFPNYSSELNVNALLLGDSALYLCASSALGGTGNTIYFGEGSWLTVV.

The J gene is TRBJ2-5, the V gene TRBV27; 12 bases line up with TRBD2. This CDR3 contains 16 residues. In germline, CDR1 is MNHEY, CDR2 SMNVEV (reference sequence). With V trimmed by 3 bases and J by 5 bases, 7 bases remained unmatched. For the CDR3, the DNA is TGTGCCAGCAGTTTGCTAGCGGGGGGGCCGTCGGAGACCCAGTACTTC. It codes for CASSLLAGGPSETQYF.

This rearrangement joins TRBV6-5 to TRBJ1-4; possible D gene TRBD1, 5 bases. Germline V CDR1 and CDR2: MNHEY, SVGAGI. The CDR3 spans 15 residues. Trimming pared 2 bases from V and 3 bases from J, leaving 10 bases between. CDR3 region: CASSYRGSPNEKLFF. The CDR3 nucleotides are TGTGCCAGCAGTTACCGGGGCAGTCCTAATGAAAAACTGTTTTTT.

The chain joins TRBV7-3 to TRBJ2-2, with D tentatively TRBD1 or TRBD2 (5 bases each). Germline-derived CDR1 and CDR2 are SGHTA and FQGTGA. The CDR3 is made up of 16 amino acids. V lost 2 bases and J lost 1, with 11 bases in between. Here the CDR3 reads CASSLYGTVNTGELFF. DNA for the CDR3: TGTGCCAGCAGCTTATACGGGACGGTGAACACCGGGGAGCTGTTTTTT. The entire variable domain, with the rest obtained from reference TRBV7-3 and TRBJ2-2, is as follows: GAGVSQTPSNKVTEKGKYVELRCDPISGHTALYWYRQSLGQGPEFLIYFQGTGAADDSGLPNDRFFAVRPEGSVSTLKIQRTERGDSAVYLCASSLYGTVNTGELFFGEGSRLTVL.

V usage is TRBV10-1 and J usage is TRBJ2-2; a weak D match, TRBD1 (6 bases). The V gene's germline CDR1 is WNHNN and CDR2 SYGVQD (reference sequence). The CDR3 loop spans 15 amino acids. V lost 6 bases and J 0 bases, leaving 11 bases between the germline ends. The CDR3 region is CASSRDTTNTGELFF. Here the CDR3 DNA reads TGCGCCAGCAGCCGGGACACAACGAACACCGGGGAGCTGTTTTTT.

The V gene is TRBV6-5, the J gene TRBJ2-1; 9 bases map to TRBD1. Germline assignment: CDR1 MNHEY and CDR2 SVGAGI. The CDR3 spans 16 residues. Trimming took 2 bases from V and 5 from J; bases not matched to a gene: 7. CDR3 sequence (DNA): TGTGCCAGCAGTTACCAAACAGGGGGCGCCCACAATGAGCAGTTCTTC. This sequence encodes CASSYQTGGAHNEQFF.

The rearrangement links TRBV18 to TRBJ1-4; 11 bases match TRBD1. V lost 3 bases to trimming and J lost 8 bases; unmatched junction nucleotides: 5. Per germline, CDR1 KGHSH and CDR2 LQKENI. This CDR3 comprises 15 residues. The CDR3 bases are TGTGCCAGCTCACCCCCGGGGACAGGGGGGGAAAAACTGTTTTTT. This codes for CASSPPGTGGEKLFF.

This clone was detected only once. The chain carries TRBV7-8 and TRBJ1-2; D gene uncertain. The V gene's germline CDR1 is SGHVS and CDR2 FQNEAQ. V was trimmed by 1 base and J by 8 bases, leaving 11 bases between them. This CDR3 spans 13 amino acids. CDR3: CASSLGGLRGYTF. CDR3 nucleotides: TGTGCCAGCAGCTTAGGAGGGTTGAGAGGCTACACCTTC.

The gene calls are TRBV29-1 and TRBJ2-7; maybe TRBD2 (5 bases). The V gene's germline CDR1 is SQVTM and CDR2 ANQGSEA. V lost 6 bases to trimming and J lost 2 bases, with 11 bases between them. The CDR3 consists of 12 residues. CDR3 loop: CSVGTGTYEQYF. In DNA form, the CDR3 reads TGCAGCGTGGGAACCGGGACCTACGAGCAGTACTTC.

The chain couples TRBV7-9 to TRBJ2-3; D remains ambiguous. The CDR3 extends over 13 amino acids. CDR1 and CDR2 from the germline V gene are SEHNR and FQNEAQ (reference sequence). The V end lost 4 bases, the J end lost 0 bases, and 5 bases lay between the germline ends. CDR3 residues: CASSWRSTDTQYF. As DNA, the CDR3 is TGTGCCAGCAGCTGGCGTAGCACAGATACGCAGTATTTT.

This chain joins TRBV24-1 and TRBJ1-6; no clear D gene. V gave up 4 bases and J gave up 6 bases, with 9 bases separating them. Germline lookup yields CDR1 KGHDR and CDR2 SFDVKD. The CDR3 is made up of 14 amino acids. The CDR3 region has the DNA TGTGCCACCAGTGAAAGGTCCGGTAATTCACCCCTCCACTTT. Its translation is CATSERSGNSPLHF.

The CDR3 here is CASSSGTSGKETQYF. The DNA of the CDR3 is TGTGCCAGCAGTTCCGGGACTAGCGGAAAAGAGACCCAGTACTTC. The chain is built from TRBV6-5 and TRBJ2-5, with TRBD2 identical over 11 bases. The germline gives CDR1 MNHEY, CDR2 SVGAGI. J gave up 3 bases and V 4 bases, and 4 bases lay outside the gene matches. CDR3 size: 15 residues.

The chain links TRBV9 to TRBJ1-2, with 7 bases aligning to TRBD1. This CDR3 spans 14 amino acids. The V and J ends lost 3 bases and 7 bases, in that order; junction bases with no gene match: 9. CDR1 and CDR2 (germline): SGDLS, YYNGEE. The CDR3 spells CASSADSSGGGYTF. The CDR3, as DNA: TGTGCCAGCAGCGCAGATTCGTCAGGGGGTGGCTACACCTTC.

The chain links TRBV5-1 to TRBJ1-1, with D hard to call. This CDR3 has 13 residues. Trimming pared 0 bases from V and 5 bases from J, leaving 8 bases between. The germline V gene encodes CDR1 SGHRS and CDR2 YFSETQ. The CDR3 nucleotides are TGCGCCAGCAGCTTGGTGGTTGGGACTGAAGCTTTCTTT. Translated: CASSLVVGTEAFF.

The genes are TRBV6-5 and TRBJ1-4; TRBD1 aligns across 7 bases. J gave up 7 bases and V 0 bases, and 8 bases lay outside the gene matches. Germline CDR1 and CDR2: MNHEY and SVGAGI. The CDR3 covers 16 residues. The CDR3 DNA reads TGTGCCAGCAGTTACTCGGCAGGGGGAAAACGTGAAAAACTGTTTTTT. Protein product: CASSYSAGGKREKLFF.

This clone was seen only once. The gene calls are TRBV27 and TRBJ1-1, with 9 positions matching TRBD1. J was trimmed by 1 base and V by 2 bases; bases with no gene match: 11. The CDR3 has 18 amino acids. In germline, CDR1 is MNHEY, CDR2 SMNVEV (reference sequence). The CDR3 sequence: CASSLILGTGIRNTEAFF. The CDR3, as DNA: TGTGCCAGCAGTTTAATTCTTGGGACAGGGATCAGGAACACTGAAGCTTTCTTT.

This clone was detected only once. This sequence joins TRBV5-5 and TRBJ1-5, with D unresolved. V dropped 4 bases and J dropped 2 bases, with 19 bases sitting between them. This CDR3 is 17 amino acids long. Germline V lookup: CDR1 SGHKS, CDR2 YYEKEE (reference sequence). The CDR3 nucleotides read TGTGCCAGCAGCCAAGAACGCGGGAATTATGGCAATCAGCCCCAGCATTTT. It specifies CASSQERGNYGNQPQHF.

J is TRBJ2-7 and V is TRBV13, with 7 bases fitting TRBD1. This CDR3 has 14 residues. Looked up from germline, CDR1 is PRHDT and CDR2 is FYEKMQ (reference sequence). The trim removed 3 bases at V and 5 bases at J, leaving 7 bases unmatched. CDR3 DNA sequence: TGTGCCAGCAGCTTGAGACAGGGTTCCAACGAGCAGTACTTC. This translates into CASSLRQGSNEQYF.

The chain combines TRBV4-3 with TRBJ2-1, with 10 bases fitting TRBD2. The CDR3 sequence is 15 residues long. V dropped 0 bases and J dropped 8; count of bases not matched to a gene: 4. CDR1 LGHNA and CDR2 YSLEER come from the germline V gene. The CDR3 nucleotides are TGCGCCAGCAGCCAAGACCTAGCGGGGGTCGATGAGCAGTTCTTC. It codes for CASSQDLAGVDEQFF.

This rearrangement joins TRBV7-9 to TRBJ1-1; D gene uncertain. The germline V and J ends were trimmed by 5 bases and 0 bases, with 7 bases remaining between them. CDR1 and CDR2 (germline): SEHNR, FQNEAQ (reference sequence). The CDR3 is 13 amino acids. The CDR3 spells CASSRLLNTEAFF. For the CDR3, the DNA is TGTGCCAGCAGCCGATTGTTGAACACTGAAGCTTTCTTT.

The V gene is TRBV27, the J gene TRBJ2-7; no clear D. The ends were cut back, 5 bases at V and 5 bases at J, with 16 bases in the middle. This CDR3 comprises 14 residues. The germline CDR1 and CDR2 sequences are MNHEY and SMNVEV (reference sequence). The chain's CDR3 is CASSLTARSHEQYF. Here the CDR3 DNA reads TGTGCCAGCAGTCTCACGGCTAGGAGCCACGAGCAGTACTTC.

The rearrangement uses TRBV14 and TRBJ2-2; D is unclear. Germline CDR1 SGHDN, CDR2 FVKESK. Trimming took off 0 bases at V and 8 bases at J, with 10 bases between the two ends. This CDR3 spans 14 amino acids. The CDR3 nucleotides are TGTGCCAGCAGCCAAGATAAGGGTTTGGGGGAGCTGTTTTTT. As protein: CASSQDKGLGELFF.

The rearrangement joins TRBV7-2 to TRBJ1-4; D unclear. Germline V gene lookup returns CDR1 SGHTA and CDR2 FQGNSA. The CDR3 totals 13 residues. The V gene lost 1 base and the J gene lost 13 bases, with 13 bases spanning the gap. The CDR3 DNA reads as TGTGCCAGCAGCTTAGTAGGGTTACAGTCACTGTTTTTT. Amino acid sequence: CASSLVGLQSLFF.

The gene calls are TRBV7-3 and TRBJ2-7; possibly TRBD2 for D (5 bases). The CDR3 contains 14 residues. The germline V gene has CDR1 SGHTA and CDR2 FQGTGA. The ends were cut back, 5 bases at V and 7 bases at J, with 18 bases in the middle. CDR3 region: CASSPDLGGGEQYF. The CDR3 coding sequence is TGTGCCAGCAGCCCGGACTTGGGCGGCGGAGAGCAGTACTTC.

This clone was counted between two and nine times. The J gene is TRBJ1-5, the V gene TRBV9; D gene unclear. In germline, CDR1 is SGDLS, CDR2 YYNGEE. V gave up 0 bases and J gave up 0 bases, with 7 bases separating them. CDR3 length: 15 amino acids. The CDR3 is CASSVGRYSNQPQHF. The CDR3 DNA is TGTGCCAGCAGCGTAGGACGGTATAGCAATCAGCCCCAGCATTTT.